One and the same sample provided the 28 T cell receptor beta chains below, sequenced in a study of blood T cell repertoires in COVID-19 (dated by TCRdb to the early 2020s). The library relied on the immunoSEQ multiplex PCR assay. TCRdb's version of the immuneACCESS table is confined to in-frame rearrangements and falls short of the full clone set. An unresolved V gene accounts for under half of the shortfall where checked; the remainder is of unknown origin. The sample records about 82,000 clones, around 72% of which are singletons. Clones ranked in the top ten supply 2% to 3% of the sample. Material for sequencing was peripheral blood. Every receptor here comes from a human donor with acute or convalescent COVID-19. The donor label of this sample is uncertain.

This chain uses TRBV5-4 with TRBJ2-3; 7 bases are shared with TRBD2. The CDR3 is 13 amino acids. V lost 1 base and J lost 6; bases outside the gene matches: 2. Germline loops: CDR1 SGHNT, CDR2 YYREEE (reference sequence). The CDR3 region is CASSLRGGDTQYF. The CDR3 DNA sequence: TGTGCCAGCAGCTTGAGGGGAGGGGATACGCAGTATTTT. Supplemented by reference TRBV5-4 and TRBJ2-3, the full variable domain reads ETGVTQSPTHLIKTRGQQVTLRCSSQSGHNTVSWYQQALGQGPQFIFQYYREEENGRGNFPPRFSGLQFPNYSSELNVNALELDDSALYLCASSLRGGDTQYFGPGTRLTVL.

The genes are TRBV5-4 and TRBJ2-2; 10 bases align to TRBD2. Germline V gene data show CDR1 as SGHNT and CDR2 as YYREEE (reference sequence). V lost 9 bases, J lost 6 bases, and 8 bases stayed unmatched. The CDR3 consists of 14 residues. CDR3 sequence: CATRIAGGAGELFF. DNA of the CDR3: TGTGCCACCCGAATAGCGGGAGGAGCCGGGGAGCTGTTTTTT.

This clone showed up just a few times. For the CDR3, the DNA is TGTGCCAGCAGTCCACCACTGAGGGTCAATGAGCAGTTCTTC. Protein product: CASSPPLRVNEQFF. The rearrangement uses TRBV28 and TRBJ2-1, with a tentative D call TRBD2 (5 bases). The CDR3 has 14 residues. The V end lost 5 bases, the J end lost 6 bases, and 14 bases lay between the germline ends. In germline, CDR1 is MDHEN, CDR2 SYDVKM.

The CDR3 protein is CASKGGPRIEETQYF. The CDR3 nucleotides read TGCGCCAGCAAAGGAGGGCCTAGGATAGAGGAGACCCAGTACTTC. The rearrangement links TRBV5-1 to TRBJ2-5; possible D gene TRBD2, 6 bases. The length of the CDR3 is 15 residues. Germline V gene sequence: CDR1 SGHRS, CDR2 YFSETQ. V lost 6 bases and J 5 bases, leaving 20 bases between the germline ends. Looking up the rest from reference TRBV5-1 and TRBJ2-5 gives the full variable domain: KAGVTQTPRYLIKTRGQQVTLSCSPISGHRSVSWYQQTPGQGLQFLFEYFSETQRNKGNFPGRFSGRQFSNSRSEMNVSTLELGDSALYLCASKGGPRIEETQYFGPGTRLLVL.

V and J are TRBV9 and TRBJ1-1; D gene uncertain. This CDR3 is built from 13 residues. Trimming took off 0 bases at V and 5 bases at J, with 8 bases between the two ends. CDR1 and CDR2 (germline): SGDLS, YYNGEE. The CDR3 sequence is CASSVAPGTEAFF. The CDR3 DNA reads TGTGCCAGCAGCGTAGCACCGGGGACTGAAGCTTTCTTT.

The chain is built from TRBV21-1 and TRBJ2-5; the D call in the table, TRBD1, was not verified against the DNA. TRBV21-1 is shown as a pseudogene. The CDR3 sequence is 14 residues long. CDR3 sequence (DNA): TGTGCCAGCAGCGCTCTGGCAGGTCCGGCGACCCAGTACTTC. Encoded protein: CASSALAGPATQYF.

This clone was counted only a few times. The DNA for the CDR3 is TGTGCCAGCAGTCCAAGGACAGCTGAAGCTTTCTTT. Translated: CASSPRTAEAFF. The V call is TRBV28, the J call TRBJ1-1; D possibly corresponds to TRBD1 (6 bases). Trimming took 5 bases from V and 6 from J, leaving 10 bases between them. Looked up from germline, CDR1 is MDHEN and CDR2 is SYDVKM. CDR3 length equals 12 residues.

The CDR3 DNA is TGCAGTGCTAGTAAGGGGGCCTCGACAGATACGCAGTATTTT. This codes for CSASKGASTDTQYF. The rearrangement uses TRBV20-1 and TRBJ2-3, with 7 bases aligning to TRBD1. The CDR3 contains 14 residues. V shed 3 bases and J 3 bases; nucleotides not matched to a gene: 6. Germline-derived CDR1 and CDR2 are DFQATT and SNEGSKA (reference sequence).

V and J are TRBV28 and TRBJ1-3, with D perhaps matching TRBD1 (5 bases). Per the germline V gene, CDR1 is MDHEN and CDR2 is SYDVKM. The V and J ends lost 6 bases and 2 bases respectively, with 17 bases between them. The length of the CDR3 is 16 residues. CDR3 protein: CASRTQGISAGNTIYF. CDR3 sequence (DNA): TGTGCCAGCAGGACTCAGGGCATAAGTGCTGGAAACACCATATATTTT. Full variable domain (rest looked up from reference TRBV28 and TRBJ1-3): DVKVTQSSRYLVKRTGEKVFLECVQDMDHENMFWYRQDPGLGLRLIYFSYDVKMKEKGDIPEGYSVSREKKERFSLILESASTNQTSMYLCASRTQGISAGNTIYFGEGSWLTVV.

The rearrangement links TRBV7-8 to TRBJ2-5; D uncertain. The CDR3 totals 12 residues. V was pared by 5 bases and J by 12 bases, with 16 bases between. The V gene's germline CDR1 is SGHVS and CDR2 FQNEAQ. The DNA for the CDR3 is TGTGCCAGCAGCGCTAACCGGGTCCTGGAGTACTTC. Protein: CASSANRVLEYF.

Remarks on this clone: At one end, the junction sequence differs from germline, possibly due to a read error. Other DNA sequences in this specimen translate into the identical CDR3. The rearrangement links TRBV7-3 to TRBJ2-5; 9 positions agree with TRBD2. Germline V gene data show CDR1 as SGHTA and CDR2 as FQGTGA. The CDR3 is made up of 13 amino acids. The chain's CDR3 is CASSLAGDGTQYF. DNA for the CDR3: TGTGCTAGCAGCTTAGCGGGAGACGGAACCCAGTACTTC.

The chain combines TRBV29-1 with TRBJ1-2; D possibly corresponds to TRBD1 (5 bases). The CDR3 totals 11 residues. Trimming cost V 0 bases and J 6 bases, with 5 bases left between them. CDR1 is SQVTM, CDR2 ANQGSEA, per germline. The CDR3 DNA reads TGCAGCGTTGAAGACAGGGATGGCTACACCTTC. Amino acids: CSVEDRDGYTF.

The chain joins TRBV14 to TRBJ1-2; 8 bases map to TRBD1. V shed 3 bases, J shed 3 bases, and the junction held 3 bases outside the gene matches. The CDR3 sequence is 14 residues long. Germline V gene data show CDR1 as SGHDN and CDR2 as FVKESK. CDR3 in DNA: TGTGCCAGCAGCCAGTCAGGGGGCTACTATGGCTACACCTTC. It is translated as CASSQSGGYYGYTF.

This chain links TRBV3-1 (or the pseudogene TRBV3-2) with TRBJ1-2; 7 nucleotides agree with TRBD1. The germline CDR1 and CDR2 sequences are LGHDT and YNNKEL (reference sequence). This CDR3 is built from 16 residues. V lost 5 bases to trimming and J lost 2 bases; unmatched junction nucleotides: 11. This CDR3 reads CASSYEWDSKNYGYTF. In nucleotides, the CDR3 is TGTGCCAGCAGCTATGAATGGGACAGCAAGAACTATGGCTACACCTTC.

This clone appeared a single time. This chain connects TRBV5-8 to TRBJ1-6, with no clear D. Per the germline V gene, CDR1 is SGHTS and CDR2 is YDEGEE. The CDR3 length is 11 residues. V was cut by 7 bases and J by 13 bases, with 12 bases left in between. Here the CDR3 reads CASRSGGPLHF. CDR3 nucleotides: TGTGCCAGCCGTAGCGGTGGCCCCCTCCACTTT.

This chain joins TRBV9 and TRBJ2-1, with 10 bases aligning to TRBD2. With 2 bases clipped from V and 3 bases from J, the junction kept 2 bases outside the gene matches. Germline CDR1 is SGDLS and CDR2 is YYNGEE. The CDR3 loop spans 15 amino acids. CDR3 in amino acids: CASSVRLAGYNEQFF. The DNA for the CDR3 is TGTGCCAGCAGCGTCAGACTAGCGGGCTACAATGAGCAGTTCTTC.

The chain has TRBV15 and TRBJ2-1; TRBD2 agrees at 16 bases. V lost 8 bases, J lost 6 bases, and 10 bases stayed unmatched. The CDR3 is 17 residues long. Germline lookup yields CDR1 LNHNV and CDR2 YYDKDF (reference sequence). CDR3 nucleotides: TGTGCCACCGGGGGACTAGCGGGAGGGCCCCACCTCAATGAGCAGTTCTTC. Translated, it gives CATGGLAGGPHLNEQFF.

V and J are TRBV28 and TRBJ1-1; TRBD1 is a possible D gene (5 bases). The CDR3 consists of 15 residues. V was cut by 4 bases and J by 4 bases, with 16 bases left in between. The V gene's germline CDR1 is MDHEN and CDR2 SYDVKM. CDR3 nucleotides: TGTGCCAGCAGTTCCCCTCACAGCGGGGGCACTGAAGCTTTCTTT. Protein product: CASSSPHSGGTEAFF.

The chain uses TRBV5-4 and TRBJ2-3, with D possibly TRBD2 on 5 matching bases. Trimming removed 0 bases at V and 0 bases at J, with 8 bases between. Per germline, CDR1 SGHNT and CDR2 YYREEE (reference sequence). The CDR3 has 15 residues. As DNA, the CDR3 is TGTGCCAGCAGCTTGGCGGGGAGTAGCACAGATACGCAGTATTTT. It translates to CASSLAGSSTDTQYF.

CDR3 protein: CASGMDTSGNTIYF. CDR3 in DNA: TGTGCCAGCGGCATGGACACCTCTGGAAACACCATATATTTT. The chain carries TRBV7-8 and TRBJ1-3, with a possible D match to TRBD1 (5 bases). V was pared by 8 bases and J by 0 bases, with 11 bases between. The CDR3 sequence is 14 residues long. Germline CDR1 SGHVS, CDR2 FQNEAQ. The full variable domain, completed using reference TRBV7-8 and TRBJ1-3, is GAGVSQSPRYKVAKRGQDVALRCDPISGHVSLFWYQQALGQGPEFLTYFQNEAQLDKSGLPSDRFFAERPEGSVSTLKIQRTQQEDSAVYLCASGMDTSGNTIYFGEGSWLTVV.

The chain recombines TRBV5-5 with TRBJ2-3; 12 bases map to TRBD2. Germline V gene sequence: CDR1 SGHKS, CDR2 YYEKEE (reference sequence). V shed 2 bases and J 4 bases; nucleotides not matched to a gene: 2. The CDR3 contains 15 residues. The CDR3: CASSFRLAGADTQYF. DNA of the CDR3: TGTGCCAGCAGCTTCAGACTAGCGGGGGCAGATACGCAGTATTTT.

The chain joins TRBV21-1 to TRBJ1-5; whether TRBD1, the table's D call, matches the DNA was not checked. TRBV21-1 is shown as a pseudogene. The CDR3 length is 17 residues. CDR3 bases: TGTGCCAGCAGCACGAAACGGACAGGCCGTAAGAGTCAGCCCCAGCATTTT. Protein product: CASSTKRTGRKSQPQHF.

The chain couples TRBV5-1 to TRBJ2-3; 8 positions match TRBD2. The germline V gene encodes CDR1 SGHRS and CDR2 YFSETQ. The junction had 5 bases not matched to a gene; V was cut back by 0 bases and J by 5 bases. CDR3 length: 15 residues. In DNA form, the CDR3 reads TGCGCCAGCAGCTTGGCGGGAGGGAGTATAGATACGCAGTATTTT. Its translation: CASSLAGGSIDTQYF.

The rearrangement joins TRBV3-1 (or the pseudogene TRBV3-2) to TRBJ2-1, with a weak D call TRBD2 (6 bases). Germline V gene data show CDR1 as LGHDT and CDR2 as YNNKEL (reference sequence). The CDR3 sequence is 19 residues long. Trimming removed 0 bases at V and 2 bases at J, with 20 bases between. CDR3 in DNA: TGTGCCAGCAGCCAAGATAGGATTGGTAGCGGTTCCGCCTACAATGAGCAGTTCTTC. Its translation is CASSQDRIGSGSAYNEQFF.

The V gene is TRBV3-1 (or the pseudogene TRBV3-2), the J gene TRBJ1-4; D perhaps matches TRBD1 (6 bases). The CDR3 runs 13 residues. Looked up from germline, CDR1 is LGHDT and CDR2 is YNNKEL (reference sequence). V was clipped by 3 bases and J by 8 bases, with 10 bases between them. In DNA form, the CDR3 reads TGTGCCAGCAGCCACCGGACAGCCGAAAAACTGTTTTTT. It codes for CASSHRTAEKLFF.

The gene calls are TRBV11-3 and TRBJ2-4; TRBD2 might be the D (7 bases). The CDR3 consists of 13 residues. CDR1 and CDR2 from the germline V gene are SGHNT and YENEEA. Trimming took off 5 bases at V and 5 bases at J, with 10 bases between the two ends. Written as DNA, the CDR3 is TGTGCCAGCAGCCAAGGGGGGGAAAACATTCAGTACTTC. It codes for CASSQGGENIQYF.

The chain couples TRBV28 to TRBJ1-2; TRBD1 matches at 7 bases. Germline-derived CDR1 and CDR2 are MDHEN and SYDVKM. Trimming cost V 8 bases and J 3 bases; bases outside gene matches: 3. This CDR3 region has 12 residues. DNA for the CDR3: TGTGCCAGCTCGGGACAGTACTATGGCTACACCTTC. Encoded protein: CASSGQYYGYTF.

This rearrangement joins TRBV4-1 to TRBJ2-3; 12 nucleotides line up with TRBD2. CDR1 is MGHRA and CDR2 is YSYEKL in the germline V gene. The CDR3 is made up of 17 amino acids. Trimming took 2 bases from V and 6 from J; bases not matched to a gene: 9. For the CDR3, the DNA is TGCGCCAGCAGCCAACTACTAGCGGGAGGCCCCAAGGATACGCAGTATTTT. Amino acid sequence: CASSQLLAGGPKDTQYF.